The entry that follows covers one TCR beta chain sequence. The antigen is unknown. These data are taken from a study of CD8+CD57+ T cells in acquired aplastic anemia. The overall study: CD4+ and CD8+ cells, once sorted, gave DNA averaging roughly 3 ug. Study results and limitations: The same twenty-nine CD8+ CDR3 sequences occurred in patients and in controls.

TCR beta VDJ and CDR3 profiles were obtained from a genomic DNA template. TCRdb re-analysed the reads in MiXCR, keeping a single row per CDR3 protein. The sample lists around 170,000 distinct CDR3 sequences, just over 45% occurring once. The sequence was obtained from a human donor in good health. Material for sequencing was sorted CD4+, CD8+, or CD8+CD57+ T cells (not recorded which) from PBMCs.

The CDR3 loop reads CASSYRLDQPQHF. CDR3 nucleotide sequence: TGTGCCAGCAGTTACAGACTTGATCAGCCCCAGCATTTT. This chain links TRBV6-5 with TRBJ1-5, with D hard to call. The CDR3 sequence is 13 residues long. Germline values: CDR1 MNHEY, CDR2 SVGAGI. V shed 2 bases and J shed 5 bases, with 7 bases lying between them.